This T cell receptor (beta chain) came from a study of post-analysis software for immune sequencing data. Looking at the study overall: Relapsing-remitting, secondary progressive and progressive-relapsing forms of multiple sclerosis all featured among disease courses. General study results and limits: Several TRBV segments occurring more often in patients than controls included TRBV5-6, TRBV5-1 and TRBV20-1. The authors found that F measure strongly co-clustered same-batch samples. There was significantly lower normalized Chao1 diversity in multiple sclerosis patients than in controls.

Details on this clonotype: Its matching antigen is unknown.

This CDR3 is built from 15 residues. Germline CDR1 is SGHAT and CDR2 is FQNNGV. The germline V and J ends were trimmed by 5 bases and 0 bases, with 11 bases remaining between them. Tagging with unique molecular identifiers was a feature of the TCR beta cDNA libraries. Between roughly 0.95 and 10 million T cells gave rise to 500,000 to 650,000 cDNA molecules. Using its own MiXCR run on the PCR reads, TCRdb lists one record per CDR3 protein. The sample has roughly 400,000 distinct CDR3 sequences; 30% to 40% are singletons. The sample consisted of blood. The chain recombines TRBV11-2 with TRBJ2-1, with D hard to call. The receptor was derived from a girl aged 2-10 years with multiple sclerosis. The CDR3 here is CASSPKLSSYNEQFF. In nucleotides, the CDR3 is TGTGCCAGCAGCCCTAAGCTAAGCTCCTACAATGAGCAGTTCTTC.